In its sample, the clone carrying this T cell receptor beta chain was seen a few times. The record originates from a study of human T cells and chemical hapten exposure. Turning to the study itself: Sensitizing treatment utilized 2% DPC over an approximately 2 cm by approximately 2 cm portion of upper inner arm skin.

As for time point: pre-sensitization, week 0. Documented treatment: therapeutic diphenylcyclopropenone sensitization with weekly scalp DPC. Blood draws came first, before each patch test. Extraction yielded total RNA from whole blood (unfractionated). Each CDR3 protein gets one entry after TCRdb re-called the RACE reads with MiXCR. The table records over 55,000 distinct CDR3 sequences, 8% to 10% of them present only once. With 1 base removed from V and 3 bases from J, the gap between germline ends came to 10 bases. CDR3 size: 15 residues. This TCR was recovered from a man aged 35 to 55 with alopecia areata. Some clones in this sample may be carry-over from other donors' samples. The material sequenced was whole blood, taken in connection with sensitization to the hapten diphenylcyclopropenone (DPC). The J gene is TRBJ2-4, the V gene TRBV12-3 or TRBV12-4; the D is unclear. The CDR3 nucleotides are TGTGCCAGCAGTTTAGGGGCAGAAGGCAAAAACATTCAGTACTTC. The encoded protein is CASSLGAEGKNIQYF.